This is a list of T cell receptor beta chains from one sample in a study of blood T cell repertoires in COVID-19. The table came from immunoSEQ multiplex PCR; TCRdb's copy has only in-frame clones and leaves some out. The profile covers 150,000 to 200,000 clones, with about nine tenths appearing a single time and under 30% taken by the ten largest. Sequenced material: peripheral blood. These TCRs come from a man in his sixties with acute or convalescent COVID-19. Both conserved end residues are part of each CDR3.

>TRBV19
CASSPATGIYGYTF
>TRBV6-5
CAGGGVINQPQHF
>TRBV5-1
CASSLYRGSSYNEQFF
>TRBV4-3
CASSQGARNTGELFF
>TRBV15
CATSRLTAGGNEKLFF
>TRBV25-1
CASSDPGNYGYTF
>TRBV29-1
CSVVAGGVNTGELFF
>TRBV4-2
CASSQATAASLGTYNSPLHF
>TRBV6-2/TRBV6-3
CASSSIAGGETQYF
>TRBV6-5
CASSSGQGRQFF
>TRBV27
CASSLVQGGNQPQHF
>TRBV5-6
CASSPLTTGQRNTGELFF
>TRBV7-6
CASSSGVGYRDGYTF
>TRBV14
CASSQDLGAVNTEAFF
>TRBV5-1
CASSLALAGGNTDTQYF
>TRBV5-1
CASSSTGAGANVLTF
>TRBV27
CASSPSSLAGGWSYEQYF
>TRBV11-3
CAFRAGTGELFF
>TRBV4-2
CASSQDPVGLAGVLEQFF
>TRBV11-3
CASSSPGDGDYGYTF
>TRBV27
CASSNGPGGATEAFF
>TRBV5-4
CASAGGAANEKLFF